This TCR beta chain was documented in a study of cytomegalovirus exposure and HLA in healthy donors (dated by TCRdb to the late 2010s). Looking at the study overall: According to an earlier analysis of several hundred of the donors, about 179 million T cells yielded roughly 110 million unique TCR beta sequences and roughly 280 Gb of sequence data. About 330 gigabases of sequencing data and 91 million or so unique TCR sequences made up an early release that covered several hundred HLA-typed donors. Of the approximately 400 genotyped donors, 81% were placed in the genetic ancestry cluster associated with self-reported Caucasian donors. The study aimed to test whether cataloging public T cell receptors could reveal signatures of past pathogen exposure. The study profiled the T cell repertoires of under 850 subjects by immunosequencing and related them to cytomegalovirus serostatus. Besides the first cohort of 666 subjects, a separate validation cohort made up of roughly 130 different subjects was used. To predict cytomegalovirus infection status, the study brought together high-throughput TCR immunosequencing, statistical association of individual TCRs with disease status, and machine learning. To study patterns of TCR occurrence, a later analysis re-analyzed previously published TCR beta repertoires from 650 to 750 donors and added high-resolution HLA genotyping. The later analysis used no new phenotypic data to find candidate immune exposures, relying instead on TCR beta sequences and their occurrence across donors. To decide whether each TCR beta V gene segment behaved as functional or pseudogenic, an earlier analysis of some 600 of the donors relied on high-throughput TCR beta sequencing. Alongside the repertoire data, information on donor age, sex, ethnicity and CMV serostatus was compiled. Genome-wide SNP genotypes for about 65% of the 666 donors were used in a later genetic analysis, which treated that subset as a discovery cohort. Every discovery cohort repertoire had been produced on one sequencing platform. Class I and class II HLA loci were covered by the typing at four-digit resolution. The number of donors typed differed by locus, with about 629-630 for A, B, C, DRB1 and DQB1, more than 500 for DQA1, 600 to 610 for DPA1, and some 450 for DPB1. Because of strong linkage in the cohort, four or five DR-DQ haplotypes were treated as single units for association and clustering. On average, approximately 250,000 unique TCR beta nucleotide sequences were sequenced per donor among 398 genotyped donors of the cohort, with roughly 18% of those sequences being non-productive.

In the case of this clone: Its antigen remains unidentified. No much larger clone exists at a distance of one base, and base qualities are not known.

The cohort consisted of 600 or so healthy bone marrow donors. All cohort members were sampled while nominally healthy, although unrecorded immune exposures were likely present. The donor was CMV seropositive and belonged to the group of more than 250 seropositive cohort members. Each donor provided a peripheral blood sample, and peripheral blood mononuclear cells were used for TCR beta sequencing. The Qiagen DNeasy Blood Extraction Kit was used to extract genomic DNA from the blood cell samples. The library relied on the immunoSEQ multiplex PCR assay. A mixture of 60 forward primers for TCR Vbeta segments and 13 reverse primers for TCR Jbeta segments was used in the multiplex PCR. Amplification of the CDR3 region of rearranged TCR beta genes was performed with a multiplex PCR assay on genomic DNA. On the Illumina HiSeq System, the amplified TCR beta libraries were sequenced as 87-base-pair reads. Per the source publication's procedure: A later analysis tallied about 77 million unique TCR beta chains across the 550 to 850 repertoires, and about 12 million of those chains were shared by two or more donors. Raw reads were error-corrected and collapsed into unique sequences with a nearest-neighbor algorithm that merged closely related sequences to remove PCR and sequencing errors. Alignment of CDR3 sequences to IMGT reference sequences was used to assign V, D and J gene segments. For a sequence to be retained, a match of at least six nucleotides to both a V gene segment and a J gene segment was required. Rearrangements were called productive when the CDR3 lacked stop codons and stayed in frame with V and J; all others were non-productive. Following IMGT convention, CDR3 was defined as the stretch from the second conserved V-encoded cysteine to the conserved J-encoded phenylalanine. The earlier analysis of fewer than 700 of the donors excluded sequences that lacked an unambiguous match to a single V gene segment. In an earlier analysis of some 590 of the donors, a V segment was called functional when productive rearrangements were above 56.7%, and segregating when the standard deviation between donors exceeded 5%. A statistical classification framework was developed to diagnose cytomegalovirus status using the catalog of TCR beta chain sequences. In a later analysis, TCR nucleotide sequences were compared against IMGT/GENE-DB human TR gene sequences so that V and J genes could be assigned. The TCRdist pipeline was used in a later analysis to assign CDR3 sequences and most-parsimonious VDJ recombination scenarios. In a later analysis, every TCR beta chain was defined by the combination of its CDR3 amino acid sequence and its V-gene family, and reads without a unique V-gene family were dropped. To address suspected cross-contamination and a sequencing artifact, a later analysis removed some 620 highly shared, low-generation-probability nucleotide sequences. In a later analysis, a clonal expansion index for each public chain was calculated from normalized within-repertoire ranks of inferred template counts. A later analysis computed generation probabilities with a VDJ recombination model fitted to out-of-frame rearrangements, and checked the results against IGoR. Hypergeometric tests were used in a later analysis to score TCR-TCR, TCR-HLA and TCR-CMV co-occurrence, with a repertoire-size bias correction applied to the TCR pairs. To estimate false discovery rates, a later analysis permuted the HLA or CMV assignments 20 times. In a later analysis, co-occurring TCRs were grouped using DBSCAN, and TCRdist sequence similarity was added for clustering within HLA-allele-positive subsets. For co-occurrence clustering, repertoires with fewer than 30,000 or more than 120,000 public chains were excluded, along with five or six repertoires with anomalous nucleotide sharing. This is the immuneACCESS table as TCRdb keeps it, with only in-frame sequences that have V and J called. A part of the clones is gone; compared with another copy, unresolved V genes explain less than half, and the rest is unexplained. V and J calls and clone size are as listed in that table; D and trimming were resolved from the DNA. Recorded for this sample are about 120,000 clones; 77% of them occurred a single time. The ten largest make up under 7% of the sample.

From its cysteine to its phenylalanine, the CDR3 spans 15 amino acids. Only the CDR3 part of the read is kept: 45 bases, read in frame from the first base. The germline V gene provides CDR1 MNHNS and CDR2 SASEGT. The junction carries 12 bases between V and J, which are trimmed by 3 bases and 0 bases respectively. Results the study describes overall, beyond this receptor: The cohort was sequenced for TCR beta chains only, and without alpha or paired-chain data the features that could be detected were limited. Because the 87-base-pair reads could not distinguish some IMGT-functional V segments, including TRBV6-2 and TRBV6-3, those segments were excluded. According to the authors, the approach could potentially be generalized to other disease states and immunological phenotypes. A further reported finding was that TCR beta sequences accurately predicted the HLA-A and HLA-B alleles for most subjects in the first cohort. In a later genetic analysis, a missense DCLRE1C variant was associated with V-gene and J-gene trimming of TCR beta chains, and the association was replicated in an independent cohort. In a later analysis, HLA-associated TCR beta chains were found to be more clonally expanded and to have lower generation probabilities than equally common non-associated chains. Three of the identified cytomegalovirus-associated TCR beta chains were confirmed in vitro to be specific for cytomegalovirus antigens. In a later analysis, TCR association rates were found to vary across HLA loci, with the most associated TCRs seen for DRB1 alleles and the fewest for HLA-C alleles. Because HLA typing was unavailable for some donors at each locus, only the typed subset was used in association tests. Immune exposure information for the cohort was limited to CMV serostatus. The study gave a list of 150 to 200 TCR beta chains associated with cytomegalovirus. At a false discovery rate of 0.05, a later analysis linked around 15,000 TCR beta sequences to specific HLA alleles. Cytomegalovirus status was reported to be diagnosed by the classifier with high specificity and sensitivity in both the original and validation cohorts. In a later analysis, several top co-occurrence clusters were reported to appear linked to parvovirus B19, influenza, CMV and Epstein-Barr virus. Presence/absence analyses assumed roughly uniform sequencing depth across donors, an assumption that may not hold. Linkage disequilibrium might explain the correlated functional status among segregating V segments, but an unknown experimental factor could not be excluded. In a later genetic analysis, fewer N-insertions in productive TCRs were reported among donors in an Asian-associated ancestry cluster than the roughly 700-donor mean. Because counts were too low, roughly 17 rarely observed V segments, including chromosome 9 orphons, were left out of the earlier analysis of several hundred of the donors. A later analysis found that most CMV-associated TCR beta chains appeared HLA-restricted, with HLA associations seemingly driven largely by CMV exposure. Most TCR sequences were observed very rarely across donors, whereas some public TCRs were present in many individuals. A cluster of highly shared sequence variants was judged likely to be a technical artifact of the sequencing pipeline. Strong co-occurrence of HLA alleles, especially DR and DQ, made assigning TCR associations to individual alleles difficult. An earlier analysis of some 560 of the donors showed that most TCR beta V segments appeared in productive rearrangements either about 87% or about 30% of the time, which broadly matched IMGT annotations.

The clonotype originates from a man aged 18 to 30 in good health and CMV-seropositive. The V gene is TRBV6-1 and the J gene is TRBJ2-7; the D gene is perhaps TRBD2, from 5 matching bases. The source material was PBMCs. The DNA sequence is TGTGCCAGCAGTGAGGTTGGGGAGCCCTCCTACGAGCAGTACTTC. Its protein reads: CASSEVGEPSYEQYF.